These 20 T cell receptor beta chains were all obtained from the same sample, sequenced in a study of monozygotic twins with inflammatory bowel disease. For each CDR3 protein, TCRdb gives one entry from its re-call of the 5' RACE reads, without DNA. The sample spans 190,000 or so distinct CDR3 sequences; the ten largest clones claim around 1.5%. The specimen was blood. The receptors here all came from a human donor with ulcerative colitis or Crohn's disease, or a healthy co-twin of an affected twin (not recorded which).

The V call is TRBV3-1, the J call TRBJ1-1; TCRdb names TRBD1, which stays unverified in the absence of DNA. CDR3 length: 16 amino acids. Germline CDR1 is LGHDT and CDR2 is YNNKEL (reference sequence). The CDR3 protein is CASSHSALQGRTEAFF.

This chain joins TRBV29-1 and TRBJ1-1; TCRdb gives TRBD1 as the D gene, but with no DNA this cannot be confirmed. Germline lookup yields CDR1 SQVTM and CDR2 ANQGSEA. This CDR3 is 11 amino acids long. Here the CDR3 reads CSVGTNTEAFF.

V usage is TRBV12-3 or TRBV12-4 and J usage is TRBJ1-4. There are 14 residues in the CDR3. CDR3 sequence: CASSLASLGEKLFF.

The rearrangement uses TRBV7-6 and TRBJ2-1; TCRdb indicates TRBD1, and absent DNA this call remains unverified. Germline values: CDR1 SGHVS, CDR2 FNYEAQ. This CDR3 has 20 amino acids. The CDR3 is CASSSEGTGTTTGSYNEQFF. Looking up the rest from reference TRBV7-6 and TRBJ2-1 gives the full variable domain: GAGVSQSPRYKVTKRGQDVALRCDPISGHVSLYWYRQALGQGPEFLTYFNYEAQQDKSGLPNDRFSAERPEGSISTLTIQRTEQRDSAMYRCASSSEGTGTTTGSYNEQFFGPGTRLTVL.

The V gene is TRBV15, the J gene TRBJ1-1; lacking DNA, the TRBD1 call made by TCRdb goes unchecked. CDR3 length: 15 residues. Germline values: CDR1 LNHNV, CDR2 YYDKDF (reference sequence). The CDR3 sequence is CATSRSGGLNTEAFF.

This chain joins TRBV29-1 and TRBJ2-3; TCRdb lists TRBD1, though no DNA is available to test this call. Germline V gene sequence: CDR1 SQVTM, CDR2 ANQGSEA. The CDR3 contains 13 residues. CDR3 protein: CSALTGTTDTQYF.

The CDR3: CASSFRALGGGTEAFF. This chain uses TRBV5-1 with TRBJ1-1. The CDR3 is 16 amino acids. CDR1 and CDR2 from the germline V gene are SGHRS and YFSETQ.

The chain employs TRBV7-2 and TRBJ1-5. The CDR3 extends over 15 amino acids. Germline CDR1 is SGHTA and CDR2 is FQGNSA. This chain's CDR3 is CASSLQPLGNQPQHF.

The rearrangement uses TRBV12-3 or TRBV12-4 and TRBJ1-3; the D call of TRBD1 rests on TCRdb alone, since no DNA is present to check it. The CDR3 has 14 amino acids. CDR3 loop: CASTPRGSGNTIYF.

This chain connects TRBV20-1 to TRBJ2-7; TCRdb picks TRBD2, but there is no DNA to check that call. In germline, CDR1 is DFQATT, CDR2 SNEGSKA (reference sequence). The CDR3 totals 15 residues. The CDR3 protein is CSASRGLAGHYEQYF.

This chain connects TRBV2 to TRBJ2-6. The CDR3 is made up of 14 amino acids. Per the germline V gene, CDR1 is SNHLY and CDR2 is FYNNEI. CDR3: CASTRISGANVLTF.

CDR3 residues: CSAGGLVVLRETQYF. This rearrangement joins TRBV20-1 to TRBJ2-5; the TCRdb call, TRBD2, lacks DNA for checking. The CDR3 contains 15 residues. Germline loops: CDR1 DFQATT, CDR2 SNEGSKA (reference sequence).

The chain is built from TRBV5-1 and TRBJ2-1. The CDR3 has 12 residues. Germline CDR1 SGHRS, CDR2 YFSETQ. The CDR3 region is CASSRAGNEQFF.

The chain recombines TRBV7-2 with TRBJ1-1; no DNA is available, so the TRBD1 call from TCRdb remains unchecked. This CDR3 has 15 residues. Per germline, CDR1 SGHTA and CDR2 FQGNSA. The CDR3 sequence: CASSAQLGRNTEAFF. The whole variable domain, remainder taken from reference TRBV7-2 and TRBJ1-1, is GAGVSQSPSNKVTEKGKDVELRCDPISGHTALYWYRQSLGQGLEFLIYFQGNSAPDKSGLPSDRFSAERTGGSVSTLTIQRTQQEDSAVYLCASSAQLGRNTEAFFGQGTRLTVV.

The chain has TRBV6-5 and TRBJ2-7. Germline V CDR1 and CDR2: MNHEY, SVGAGI. The CDR3 consists of 15 residues. The CDR3 protein is CASSYASRGSYEQYF.

V and J are TRBV18 and TRBJ2-3; the TRBD1 assignment by TCRdb is unverifiable without DNA. The CDR3 sequence is 14 residues long. The germline gives CDR1 KGHSH, CDR2 LQKENI. CDR3 sequence: CASSPRRAGDTQYF.

Here the CDR3 reads CASSLGRGGAGNQPQHF. The chain uses TRBV12-3 or TRBV12-4 and TRBJ1-5; TCRdb calls TRBD1, which cannot be checked without DNA. The CDR3 is 17 residues long.

The rearrangement uses TRBV5-1 and TRBJ2-3; the TCRdb D gene call, TRBD2, has no DNA to confirm it. CDR3 size: 17 residues. Germline V lookup: CDR1 SGHRS, CDR2 YFSETQ. The CDR3 sequence is CASSLVLAGTSTDTQYF.

This chain uses TRBV5-6 with TRBJ2-1; TCRdb names TRBD2, which stays unverified in the absence of DNA. CDR3 length: 16 residues. CDR1 is SGHDT, CDR2 YYEEEE, per germline. The CDR3 here is CASSYLSTNHVREQFF. The complete variable domain, with remaining parts taken from reference TRBV5-6 and TRBJ2-1, reads DAGVTQSPTHLIKTRGQQVTLRCSPKSGHDTVSWYQQALGQGPQFIFQYYEEEERQRGNFPDRFSGHQFPNYSSELNVNALLLGDSALYLCASSYLSTNHVREQFFGPGTRLTVL.

V and J are TRBV4-2 and TRBJ2-7. The CDR3 loop spans 15 amino acids. Looked up from germline, CDR1 is LGHNA and CDR2 is YNFKEQ. The CDR3 here is CASSQLTSEYYEQYF.